A single sample is the source of the 5 T cell receptor beta chains below, sequenced in a study of blood T cell repertoires in COVID-19. Measured with immunoSEQ multiplex PCR; TCRdb has only the in-frame clones, and not every one. Of roughly 200,000 clones in the sample, over 75% are singletons; the top ten hold 9.5% to 13%. Sequencing input: peripheral blood. The receptor set was obtained from a human donor with active or convalescent COVID-19. The donor label of this sample is uncertain.

This chain links TRBV4-1 with TRBJ2-7, with 9 bases matching TRBD2. V lost 1 base to trimming and J lost 5 bases; unmatched junction nucleotides: 6. Per the germline V gene, CDR1 is MGHRA and CDR2 is YSYEKL. This CDR3 has 15 amino acids. The CDR3 sequence is CASSQVRLAGNEQYF. CDR3 nucleotides: TGCGCCAGCAGCCAAGTTCGGCTAGCGGGAAACGAGCAGTACTTC.

The V and J genes are TRBV7-9 and TRBJ2-7; the D is unclear. This CDR3 contains 15 residues. Germline V gene data show CDR1 as SEHNR and CDR2 as FQNEAQ (reference sequence). The ends were cut back, 1 base at V and 6 bases at J, with 16 bases in the middle. CDR3 region: CASSLEFWASPEQYF. The CDR3, as DNA: TGTGCCAGCAGCTTAGAGTTTTGGGCCTCACCCGAGCAGTACTTC.

V and J are TRBV9 and TRBJ2-1; 8 nucleotides agree with TRBD2. J was trimmed by 12 bases and V by 4 bases; bases with no gene match: 12. This CDR3 has 14 residues. Germline CDR1 is SGDLS and CDR2 is YYNGEE. CDR3 coding DNA: TGTGCCAGCAGCTTCATCGGGGGGGCTCGTGGGCAGTTCTTC. Translating it yields CASSFIGGARGQFF.

The V gene is TRBV10-3, the J gene TRBJ2-5; D ambiguous. Germline values: CDR1 ENHRY, CDR2 SYGVKD. This CDR3 comprises 11 residues. The V and J ends lost 10 bases and 3 bases respectively, with 9 bases between them. CDR3 DNA: TGTGCCAGACTTCAGAAAGAGACCCAGTACTTC. The encoded protein is CARLQKETQYF.

Here the CDR3 DNA reads TGTGCCAGCAGCGATAGCGGGGGCATCAATGAGCAGTTCTTC. Encoded protein: CASSDSGGINEQFF. V is TRBV28 and J is TRBJ2-1, with 9 bases aligning to TRBD2. The CDR3 spans 14 residues. The germline CDR1 and CDR2 sequences are MDHEN and SYDVKM. Trimming removed 6 bases from V and 6 bases from J; junction bases left unmatched: 6.